This TCR beta chain was obtained from a study of CD8 T cells in ankylosing spondylitis. In making TCR beta libraries, quantitative 5'-RACE with molecular barcodes was used. TCRdb re-analysed the 5' RACE reads in MiXCR, keeping a single row per CDR3 protein. This sample has 400,000 or so distinct CDR3 sequences, with approximately 26% found just once. Worth noting for this clonotype: The target antigen is unknown.

CDR1 and CDR2 (germline): DFQATT, SNEGSKA (reference sequence). Trimming left V 4 bases short and J 8 bases short, with 14 bases between. This CDR3 comprises 13 residues. Study-wide results and limits: Ankylosing spondylitis blood seemed to carry a telltale TCR beta motif made of several highly homologous variants.

The clonotype was recovered from a male donor with ankylosing spondylitis. The sample was blood, either unsorted or a sorted T cell fraction (not recorded which). The chain joins TRBV20-1 to TRBJ1-4; D unclear. CDR3: CSAMMISSEKLFF. CDR3 in DNA: TGCAGTGCTATGATGATCTCCAGCGAAAAACTGTTTTTT.